This T cell receptor (beta chain) comes out of a study of T cells in Graves' hyperthyroidism and ophthalmopathy. About this clonotype: The antigen is undetermined.

Study-wide findings and caveats: Ophthalmopathy stood apart from stable hyperthyroidism in a 13 V-J model. Ophthalmopathy was model-predicted a median around 6.7 months pre-onset.

Patients showing uncontrolled infection, other autoimmune disease, pregnancy or lactation were ineligible. Drawn at first hyperthyroidism diagnosis, the blood sample preceded any ophthalmopathy symptoms. TCR beta CDR3 regions were amplified from RNA. First-round RT-PCR with HTBI primers amplified the TCR CDR3 region. TCRdb re-called the multiplex PCR reads with MiXCR, one entry per CDR3 protein. This table holds about 360,000 distinct CDR3 sequences, about 13% found once. The germline V gene has CDR1 LGHDT and CDR2 YNNKEL (reference sequence). The germline V and J ends were trimmed by 6 bases and 4 bases, with 15 bases remaining between them. This CDR3 has 14 residues.

The TCR originated in a man aged 30-40 years with Graves' hyperthyroidism that later progressed to Graves' ophthalmopathy. The chain uses TRBV3-1 and TRBJ1-1; no reliable D call. The sample was blood. CDR3 protein: CASRPNQEGTEAFF. CDR3 DNA: TGTGCCAGCAGGCCCAACCAGGAGGGCACTGAAGCTTTCTTT.